A single T cell receptor (beta chain) is shown here with its context. What it recognizes is unknown. The data were taken from a study of cytomegalovirus exposure and HLA in healthy donors. Overall study context: Sequencing of about 179 million T cells in an earlier analysis found 100 million to 140 million unique TCR beta sequences. Study-wide findings and caveats: Common viral pathogens seemed to be connected with several of the most significant clusters, according to a later analysis.

The PCR contained 60 Vbeta and 13 Jbeta primers. TCRdb's table, derived via immunoSEQ multiplex PCR, lists solely in-frame clones and lacks some. This table has roughly 110,000 clones, 70% appearing once. The TCR sequence derives from a man between 25 and 39 years old in good health and CMV-seropositive. The sequencing sample was made of PBMCs.

In DNA, the CDR3 is TGCGCCAGCAGCTTGGAATACAGGGGGCAGGACACTGAAGCTTTCTTT. It is translated as CASSLEYRGQDTEAFF. This chain uses TRBV5-1 with TRBJ1-1; 9 bases align to TRBD1. This CDR3 region has 16 residues. V lost 0 bases and J lost 3; bases outside the gene matches: 6. Germline V gene sequence: CDR1 SGHRS, CDR2 YFSETQ.